The rows below give T cell receptor beta chains drawn from one sample of a study of cytomegalovirus exposure and HLA in healthy donors. The protocol was immunoSEQ multiplex PCR, while the TCRdb copy is restricted to in-frame clones and leaves out a portion. The sample records 150,000 to 200,000 clones, about 88% being singletons. Sequencing input: PBMCs. The origin of the receptors is a woman younger than 35 in good health and CMV-seronegative. CDR3s include the opening cysteine and the closing phenylalanine or tryptophan. A D gene is named only where the DNA matches it firmly. Rows give clone size only sometimes, using once, few, many, or a class for an expanded clone.

>TRBD2|TRBV4-2|-|TRBJ2-1
TGTGCCAGCAGCCGCGGGACTAGCGGCATCTTTGGGCAGTTCTTC
CASSRGTSGIFGQFF
>-|TRBV9|-|TRBJ2-2
TGTGCCAGCAGCACTAGTAACACCGGGGAGCTGTTTTTT
CASSTSNTGELFF
>-|TRBV28|-|TRBJ2-2
TGTGCCAGCAGACGACCCCGAGGCGGCACCGGGGAGCTGTTTTTT
CASRRPRGGTGELFF
>-|TRBV7-9|-|TRBJ2-3
TGTGCCAGCAGCTTAGCAGGGAGAGCGAGCACAGATACGCAGTATTTT
CASSLAGRASTDTQYF
>-|TRBV20-1|-|TRBJ1-5
TGCAGTGCTGGGAGGGGTCAGCCCCAGCATTTT
CSAGRGQPQHF
>-|TRBV2|-|TRBJ2-7
TGTGCCAGCAGGTTGGGGGGTAGCAGGTACGAGCAGTACTTC
CASRLGGSRYEQYF
>-|TRBV2|-|TRBJ1-2
TGTGCCAGCAGTGAAGGACAAGCTAACTATGGCTACACCTTC
CASSEGQANYGYTF
>-|TRBV28|-|TRBJ1-6
TGTGCCAGCAGTCATTGGGACTTTCTATTTGCTTCACCCCTCCACTTT
CASSHWDFLFASPLHF
>-|TRBV7-2|-|TRBJ1-1
TGTGCCAGCAGCTGGAGTTCAGGGGTCGCTGAAGCTTTCTTT
CASSWSSGVAEAFF
>-|TRBV2|-|TRBJ1-4
TGTGCCAGCAGGGCCCTTGGGGGCGGAACAACTAATGAAAAACTGTTTTTT
CASRALGGGTTNEKLFF
>TRBD2|TRBV28|-|TRBJ2-5
TGTGCCAGCAGTCTAGCGGGAGCGACCCAGTACTTC
CASSLAGATQYF
>TRBD2|TRBV19|-|TRBJ2-3
TGTGCCAGTAGTATTCTGGGAGCGGGAGGGCCGGCAGATACGCAGTATTTT
CASSILGAGGPADTQYF
>TRBD1|TRBV28|-|TRBJ1-2
TGTGCCAGCAGTCTTATGATGGACAGGAGCTATGATGGCTACACCTTC
CASSLMMDRSYDGYTF
>-|TRBV5-1|-|TRBJ1-3
TGCGCCAGCAGCTTGGCCGGGGGGTCGTTTGGAAACACCATATATTTT
CASSLAGGSFGNTIYF
>TRBD1|TRBV5-4|-|TRBJ1-1
TGTGCCAGCAGCCGCGGCCCACAGGGGAAACTAAACATGAACACTGAAGCTTTCTTT
CASSRGPQGKLNMNTEAFF
>TRBD2|TRBV19|-|TRBJ2-1
TGTGCCAGTAGTAGTCTAGCGGGGGCCAAGCGGGGAGGCTCCTACAATGAGCAGTTCTTC
CASSSLAGAKRGGSYNEQFF
>-|TRBV23-1|-|TRBJ1-2
TGCGCCAGCACGATACACTGCCCTGAACCGCTTCCAGGAATTAAGAACTATGGCTACACCTTC
CASTIHCPEPLPGIKNYGYTF
>TRBD1|TRBV27|-|TRBJ1-2
TGTGCCAGCGGGGACAGGGGCGGCTATGGCTACACCTTC
CASGDRGGYGYTF
>TRBD1|TRBV19|-|TRBJ2-5
TGTGCCAGTAGTCGAGGTCCGGGACAGGCGCACCAAGAGACCCAGTACTTC
CASSRGPGQAHQETQYF
>-|TRBV2|-|TRBJ2-2
TGTGCCACAGCGGCGGAGAACACCGGGGAGCTGTTTTTT
CATAAENTGELFF
>-|TRBV5-1|-|TRBJ2-7
TGCGCCAGCAGCTTGGGTCCAGGCACCTACGAGCAGTACTTC
CASSLGPGTYEQYF
>-|TRBV2|-|TRBJ2-7
TGTGCCAGCAGTGGGAACAGGGTTGGCTACGAGCAGTACTTC
CASSGNRVGYEQYF
>-|TRBV5-4|-|TRBJ2-3
TGTGCCAGCAGCTTATCCCTAGCGAGGAGCACAGATACGCAGTATTTT
CASSLSLARSTDTQYF
>-|TRBV27|-|TRBJ2-7
TGTGCCAGCAGCTCCTCCTACGAGCAGTACTTC
CASSSSYEQYF
>TRBD2|TRBV6-5|-|TRBJ2-7
TGTGCCAGCAGTTCGCCGACTAGCGGGAGCTACGAGCAGTACTTC
CASSSPTSGSYEQYF
>TRBD1|TRBV28|-|TRBJ2-7
TGTGCCAGCAAAGTGGCAGGGGGCGAAAAGAACGAGCAGTACTTC
CASKVAGGEKNEQYF
>TRBD1|TRBV5-6|-|TRBJ2-2
TGTGCCAGCAGCTCCTTCGGGACAGGGGGCACCGGGGAGCTGTTTTTT
CASSSFGTGGTGELFF
>-|TRBV6-6|-|TRBJ2-7
TGTGCCAGCAGTTACCGCCCCGGGGGTACACCCCACGAGCAGTACTTC
CASSYRPGGTPHEQYF
>TRBD1|TRBV5-1|-|TRBJ1-6
TGCGCCAGCAGCTTGGGACAGGGTAATAATTCACCCCTCCACTTT
CASSLGQGNNSPLHF
>TRBD2|TRBV6-1|-|TRBJ2-7
TGTGCCAGCAGCCGGACTAGCGGATCCTACGAGCAGTACTTC
CASSRTSGSYEQYF
>TRBD2|TRBV6-4|-|TRBJ2-3
TGTGCCAGCAGCTTAGGACTAGCGGGGGATACGCAGTATTTT
CASSLGLAGDTQYF
>TRBD2|TRBV5-4|few|TRBJ2-1
TGTGCCAGCAGCCGTCTAGCGGGAATTGAAAATGAGCAGTTCTTC
CASSRLAGIENEQFF
>TRBD1|TRBV5-1|-|TRBJ1-1
TGCGCCAGCAGCCCACAGGGGGGGACCACTGAAGCTTTCTTT
CASSPQGGTTEAFF
>-|TRBV6-5|-|TRBJ1-5
TGTGCCAGCAGTCCGTACGGAGGTTATCAGCCCCAGCATTTT
CASSPYGGYQPQHF
>-|TRBV28|-|TRBJ2-3
TGTGCCAGCAGTTTATTGGTGGACTACCTTAGCACAGATACGCAGTATTTT
CASSLLVDYLSTDTQYF
>-|TRBV7-8|-|TRBJ1-1
TGTGCCAGCAGCTTAGTGGAAGGGAGGATGCTAGAAGCTTTCTTT
CASSLVEGRMLEAFF
>TRBD1|TRBV9|-|TRBJ2-5
TGTGCCAGCAGCCCCGATCGACAGGGCGTAGAGACCCAGTACTTC
CASSPDRQGVETQYF
>TRBD1|TRBV6-6|-|TRBJ1-1
TGTGCCAGCAGCAAAACAGGGGTGGCCACTGAAGCTTTCTTT
CASSKTGVATEAFF
>TRBD2|TRBV6-6|-|TRBJ2-7
TGTGCCAGCAAAAGACAGAGCGGGGCCTACGAGCAGTACTTC
CASKRQSGAYEQYF
>TRBD2|TRBV4-1|-|TRBJ2-1
TGCGCCAGCAGCCGGGGACTAGCGGGGGGGCTTGAGCAGTTCTTC
CASSRGLAGGLEQFF